This T cell receptor beta chain was identified during a study of T cell repertoires in cytomegalovirus infection. Study context: Public TCR beta signatures provided an indication of both CMV infection and a matching HLA type.

This clonotype was recorded a few times. What it recognizes is unknown. Whole-study results and caveats: CMV carriers having the relevant HLA were flagged by cumulative public TCR beta family frequency. The ex vivo response showed dominance by HLA-C-restricted CMV-specific TCR beta clonotypes.

Each CDR3 protein gets one entry after TCRdb re-called the reads with MiXCR. The sample includes approximately 750,000 distinct CDR3 sequences, approximately 34% of them seen just once. V dropped 4 bases and J dropped 4; count of bases not matched to a gene: 7. The CDR3 extends over 14 amino acids. Germline lookup yields CDR1 SGHNT and CDR2 YYREEE (reference sequence). The source material was PBMCs. This clonotype was obtained from a human donor in good health (CMV status not recorded). Some clones in this sample may be carry-over from other donors' samples. The chain joins TRBV5-4 to TRBJ2-5; 7 positions match TRBD2. As DNA, the CDR3 is TGTGCCAGCAGCATCGGGACTACGACAGAGACCCAGTACTTC. It specifies CASSIGTTTETQYF. Variable domain in full (rest from reference TRBV5-4 and TRBJ2-5): ETGVTQSPTHLIKTRGQQVTLRCSSQSGHNTVSWYQQALGQGPQFIFQYYREEENGRGNFPPRFSGLQFPNYSSELNVNALELDDSALYLCASSIGTTTETQYFGPGTRLLVL.